This TCR beta chain appears in the sequencing data of a study of T-cell memory formation after mild COVID-19. In the study overall: Clusters were largely donor specific. Regarding the study as a whole: Those CD4+ clones that contracted were mainly in CM and EM (CD8+ ones in EMRA). Some SARS-CoV-2-responding clones were already detected in memory before infection.

Germline V CDR1 and CDR2: LGHDT, YNNKEL (reference sequence). The CDR3 sequence is 15 residues long. V gave up 5 bases and J gave up 7 bases; unmatched junction bases: 13. Note on this clonotype: What it binds is not known.

Constant-segment primers served in 5'RACE that generated TCR alpha and TCR beta cDNA libraries bearing sample barcodes and UMIs. TCRdb independently ran MiXCR on the 5' RACE reads; one entry per CDR3 protein. The sample has hundreds of thousands of distinct CDR3 sequences, more than 15% seen once. This TCR derives from a man between 18 and 29 years old who had mild COVID-19 (a few samples of this study predate the infection). Cell type and time point are not known. The chain combines TRBV3-1 with TRBJ1-2; 7 bases align to TRBD1. The sample comprised PBMCs or a T cell subset sorted from them (not recorded which). CDR3 coding DNA: TGTGCCAGCAGCAATTGGGACAGAGCGGTAACTGGCTACACCTTC. This gives the protein CASSNWDRAVTGYTF. The whole variable domain, remainder taken from reference TRBV3-1 and TRBJ1-2, is DTAVSQTPKYLVTQMGNDKSIKCEQNLGHDTMYWYKQDSKKFLKIMFSYNNKELIINETVPNRFSPKSPDKAHLNLHINSLELGDSAVYFCASSNWDRAVTGYTFGSGTRLTVV.